A selection of T cell receptor beta chains follows, all from one sample in a study of blood T cell repertoires in COVID-19. This table comes from immunoSEQ multiplex PCR, and its TCRdb copy is limited to in-frame clones, with some not included. The sample includes 150,000 to 200,000 clones, 83% of them seen just once. Sequencing used peripheral blood. The receptors originated from a human donor in a cohort sampled during active COVID-19. CDR3s leave out the opening cysteine and the closing phenylalanine or tryptophan.

j_gene: TRBJ2-7
v_gene: TRBV3-1/TRBV3-2
CDR3aa: ASSFMPITSGYEQY

j_gene: TRBJ2-7
v_gene: TRBV25-1
CDR3aa: ASSESYEQY

j_gene: TRBJ2-6
v_gene: TRBV7-9
CDR3aa: ATLFPGANVLT

j_gene: TRBJ2-7
v_gene: TRBV7-9
CDR3aa: ASSADLRGAYEQY

j_gene: TRBJ2-7
v_gene: TRBV13
CDR3aa: ASSLPSGGETYEQY

j_gene: TRBJ2-7
v_gene: TRBV12-3/TRBV12-4
CDR3aa: ASSLGSAYEQY

j_gene: TRBJ2-7
v_gene: TRBV9
CDR3aa: ASSVVGQAYEQY

j_gene: TRBJ2-5
v_gene: TRBV6-1
CDR3aa: ASSEWEAGQETQY

j_gene: TRBJ2-7
v_gene: TRBV7-8
CDR3aa: ASSLSWGGTGAYEQY

j_gene: TRBJ1-6
v_gene: TRBV18
CDR3aa: ASSPPGQGSPLH

j_gene: TRBJ1-5
v_gene: TRBV7-9
CDR3aa: ASSSTGWGNQPQH

j_gene: TRBJ1-2
v_gene: TRBV6-5
CDR3aa: ASRSMGQGDRGYT

j_gene: TRBJ1-2
v_gene: TRBV5-6
CDR3aa: ASSLVVGDYGYT

j_gene: TRBJ1-3
v_gene: TRBV3-1/TRBV3-2
CDR3aa: ASSQVSSEQGRSSGNTIY

j_gene: TRBJ2-7
v_gene: TRBV7-2
CDR3aa: ASSLSGGLSYEQY

j_gene: TRBJ2-7
v_gene: TRBV28
CDR3aa: ASGPGGVTSTYEQY

j_gene: TRBJ2-7
v_gene: TRBV9
CDR3aa: ASSVAGGGYEQY

j_gene: TRBJ2-3
v_gene: TRBV5-1
CDR3aa: ASSLSGGPTDTQY

j_gene: TRBJ1-2
v_gene: TRBV18
CDR3aa: ASSPAGTGPARGYT

j_gene: TRBJ2-7
v_gene: TRBV28
CDR3aa: ASSLPGTGGSYEQY

j_gene: TRBJ1-3
v_gene: TRBV7-9
CDR3aa: ASSFEVIPGNTIY

j_gene: TRBJ2-3
v_gene: TRBV6-4
CDR3aa: ASSDSSGGADTQY

j_gene: TRBJ1-4
v_gene: TRBV5-5
CDR3aa: ASSHAGQGGIEKLF

j_gene: TRBJ1-5
v_gene: TRBV10-3
CDR3aa: AISPGQGGEQPQH

j_gene: TRBJ2-3
v_gene: TRBV4-2
CDR3aa: ASSDPGLTDTQY

j_gene: TRBJ1-5
v_gene: TRBV19
CDR3aa: ASRVGQGGYQPQH

j_gene: TRBJ1-2
v_gene: TRBV11-2
CDR3aa: ASSTTGAYGYT

j_gene: TRBJ1-3
v_gene: TRBV4-3
CDR3aa: ASSPELQGNSGNTIY

j_gene: TRBJ1-2
v_gene: TRBV6-4
CDR3aa: ASSPTGGPNYGYT

j_gene: TRBJ1-4
v_gene: TRBV10-2
CDR3aa: ASRDGQSTNEKLF

j_gene: TRBJ2-7
v_gene: TRBV23-1
CDR3aa: ASSQSGGTGTSGRAYEQY

j_gene: TRBJ1-6
v_gene: TRBV2
CDR3aa: ASSTTGNSNSPLH

j_gene: TRBJ2-3
v_gene: TRBV4-3
CDR3aa: ASSQAGGKEPILGADTQY

j_gene: TRBJ1-3
v_gene: TRBV3-1/TRBV3-2
CDR3aa: ASSQDPWTGRAGNTIY

j_gene: TRBJ2-7
v_gene: TRBV7-9
CDR3aa: ASSFQRRGEQY

j_gene: TRBJ2-1
v_gene: TRBV4-3
CDR3aa: ASSQGTGYNEQF

j_gene: TRBJ1-1
v_gene: TRBV4-1
CDR3aa: ASSQERASWSEAF

j_gene: TRBJ1-2
v_gene: TRBV18
CDR3aa: ASSRGQGYGYT

j_gene: TRBJ1-3
v_gene: TRBV11-2
CDR3aa: ASSLGTGGSGNTIY

j_gene: TRBJ1-1
v_gene: TRBV25-1
CDR3aa: ASSGRGGDTEAF

j_gene: TRBJ1-6
v_gene: TRBV18
CDR3aa: ASSPRQDDMGNSPLH

j_gene: TRBJ2-7
v_gene: TRBV11-3
CDR3aa: ASSPNPGQGAYEQY

j_gene: TRBJ2-3
v_gene: TRBV6-4
CDR3aa: ASSPVSGGTDTQY

j_gene: TRBJ2-7
v_gene: TRBV28
CDR3aa: ASSQTGGRYEQY

j_gene: TRBJ1-2
v_gene: TRBV5-4
CDR3aa: ASSATGGSYGYT

j_gene: TRBJ1-2
v_gene: TRBV27
CDR3aa: ASSQTRTGSYT

j_gene: TRBJ2-5
v_gene: TRBV3-1/TRBV3-2
CDR3aa: ASSQGRGEETQY

j_gene: TRBJ1-1
v_gene: TRBV10-3
CDR3aa: ANTEGKETEAF

j_gene: TRBJ1-3
v_gene: TRBV6-5
CDR3aa: ASIGLLFAIY

j_gene: TRBJ1-3
v_gene: TRBV11-3
CDR3aa: ARDTSGNTIY